Below, 23 T cell receptor beta chains from the same sample are listed, as sequenced in a study of graft-versus-host responses after intestinal transplantation. The antigens for these receptors are not known. Using immunoSEQ multiplex PCR, the repertoire was profiled, and TCRdb retains in-frame clones only, with some absent. The sample contains roughly 130,000 clones, 92% of which appear only once. This specimen was unstimulated CD4+ T cells sorted from spleen or lymph node cells, taken before intestinal transplant. The origin of the receptors is a human donor who received an intestinal transplant.

The chain has TRBV28 and TRBJ2-3, with TRBD2 matching over 12 bases. Germline loops: CDR1 MDHEN, CDR2 SYDVKM. The CDR3 consists of 16 residues. J lost 6 bases, V lost 6 bases, and 10 bases had no gene match. The CDR3 bases are TGTGCCAGCAGCTTACCCGGGACTAGCGGGTCGGATACGCAGTATTTT. It is translated as CASSLPGTSGSDTQYF. Drawing the rest from reference TRBV28 and TRBJ2-3, the complete variable domain is DVKVTQSSRYLVKRTGEKVFLECVQDMDHENMFWYRQDPGLGLRLIYFSYDVKMKEKGDIPEGYSVSREKKERFSLILESASTNQTSMYLCASSLPGTSGSDTQYFGPGTRLTVL.

This sequence joins TRBV28 and TRBJ1-2; 9 bases line up with TRBD1. J was trimmed by 8 bases and V by 3 bases; bases with no gene match: 13. Germline values: CDR1 MDHEN, CDR2 SYDVKM. The CDR3 loop spans 16 amino acids. CDR3 sequence: CASSFLMTGGSEGYTF. The CDR3 nucleotides read TGTGCCAGCAGTTTCCTTATGACAGGGGGATCAGAAGGCTACACCTTC.

The rearrangement links TRBV18 to TRBJ1-3, with D uncertain. The CDR3 contains 16 residues. Between the trimmed V and J ends, which lost 6 bases and 0 bases, there was a span of 15 bases. In germline, CDR1 is KGHSH, CDR2 LQKENI. CDR3 bases: TGTGCCAGCTCCGCCGCGGGCATTGCCTCTGGAAACACCATATATTTT. It translates to CASSAAGIASGNTIYF.

The rearrangement joins TRBV4-1 to TRBJ2-3; TRBD2 might be the D (6 bases). CDR3 length equals 16 residues. The germline V gene encodes CDR1 MGHRA and CDR2 YSYEKL. Between the trimmed V and J ends, which lost 0 bases and 5 bases, there was a span of 15 bases. The CDR3 reads CASSQDQGLLGDTQYF. CDR3 in DNA: TGCGCCAGCAGCCAAGACCAGGGACTTTTAGGAGATACGCAGTATTTT.

J is TRBJ2-5 and V is TRBV19; TRBD2 agrees at 14 bases. The CDR3 has 16 amino acids. CDR1 is LNHDA and CDR2 is SQIVND in the germline V gene (reference sequence). The V gene end was trimmed by 5 bases and the J gene end by 5 bases; junction bases not matched to a gene: 7. Here the CDR3 reads CASSLGLAGAGETQYF. CDR3 nucleotides: TGTGCCAGTAGTCTGGGACTAGCGGGAGCTGGGGAGACCCAGTACTTC.

The chain joins TRBV5-1 to TRBJ2-1; TRBD1 might be the D (5 bases). Germline lookup yields CDR1 SGHRS and CDR2 YFSETQ. The CDR3 is made up of 14 amino acids. V shed 0 bases and J shed 8 bases, with 12 bases lying between them. CDR3 loop: CASSLEQGLDEQFF. The CDR3 bases are TGCGCCAGCAGCTTGGAGCAGGGTTTGGATGAGCAGTTCTTC.

The chain couples TRBV5-8 to TRBJ1-1, with D possibly TRBD1 on 5 matching bases. The V end was cut by 2 bases, the J end by 3 bases, with 14 bases between. CDR1 SGHTS and CDR2 YDEGEE come from the germline V gene. CDR3 length equals 15 residues. The CDR3 loop reads CASSLFQGVDTEAFF. CDR3 coding DNA: TGTGCCAGCAGCTTATTCCAGGGTGTAGACACTGAAGCTTTCTTT.

Turning to this clone: The junction and the germline gene differ at one end; a read error may be behind it. The same CDR3 can be traced to other DNA sequences in this sample. This chain uses TRBV6-5 with TRBJ1-1; D not resolved. The CDR3 loop spans 15 amino acids. The V gene's germline CDR1 is MNHEY and CDR2 SVGAGI. For the CDR3, the DNA is TGTGCCAGCAGTTCCCCAGGTCGGGTGAAGACTGAAGCTTTCTTT. Translated, it gives CASSSPGRVKTEAFF.

J is TRBJ1-2 and V is TRBV18; D call uncertain. The CDR3 is made up of 14 amino acids. Trimming removed 1 base from V and 0 bases from J, with 6 bases in between. Looked up from germline, CDR1 is KGHSH and CDR2 is LQKENI. The CDR3 sequence is CASSPLKTNYGYTF. The CDR3 region has the DNA TGTGCCAGCTCACCACTCAAGACTAACTATGGCTACACCTTC.

This clone was detected only once. J is TRBJ2-3 and V is TRBV9; 10 bases are a match to TRBD2. V lost 4 bases and J lost 2; bases outside the gene matches: 4. Germline V lookup: CDR1 SGDLS, CDR2 YYNGEE. The CDR3 is made up of 15 amino acids. The CDR3 coding sequence is TGTGCCAGCAGCACTGGACTAGCGGTCACAGATACGCAGTATTTT. Translated, it gives CASSTGLAVTDTQYF.

The V gene is TRBV30, the J gene TRBJ2-1; D not certain. Germline assignment: CDR1 GTSNPN and CDR2 SVGIG (reference sequence). The CDR3 contains 12 residues. Trimming left V 4 bases short and J 8 bases short, with 12 bases between. CDR3 sequence (DNA): TGTGCCTGGATTGGGTTGAACTATGAGCAGTTCTTC. It translates to CAWIGLNYEQFF.

Written as DNA, the CDR3 is TGTGCCAGCAGCTGGCAGGGGACTCAGGGGTTGAATTCACCCCTCCACTTT. This encodes CASSWQGTQGLNSPLHF. The chain is built from TRBV5-6 and TRBJ1-6, with D possibly matching TRBD1 (6 bases). The length of the CDR3 is 17 residues. Germline V lookup: CDR1 SGHDT, CDR2 YYEEEE. The V and J ends lost 3 bases and 7 bases respectively, with 20 bases between them.

This chain links TRBV6-5 with TRBJ1-2; D may be TRBD1 (5 bases). The V end lost 6 bases, the J end lost 5 bases, and 19 bases lay between the germline ends. The CDR3 totals 15 residues. Per the germline V gene, CDR1 is MNHEY and CDR2 is SVGAGI. CDR3 sequence (DNA): TGTGCCAGCAGCCACCAACGGGGGAAGGAGTATGGCTACACCTTC. Protein product: CASSHQRGKEYGYTF.

This chain links TRBV9 with TRBJ2-3; D ambiguous. Trimming removed 6 bases at V and 6 bases at J, with 11 bases between. Germline V gene sequence: CDR1 SGDLS, CDR2 YYNGEE. This CDR3 is 12 amino acids long. The CDR3 sequence is CASILASDTQYF. CDR3 nucleotides: TGTGCCAGCATATTGGCTTCGGATACGCAGTATTTT.

The rearrangement uses TRBV28 and TRBJ2-2, with 8 bases aligning to TRBD1. The junction had 7 bases not matched to a gene; V was cut back by 3 bases and J by 7 bases. The CDR3 has 15 amino acids. Germline CDR1 MDHEN, CDR2 SYDVKM. The CDR3 DNA follows: TGTGCCAGCAGTTTCAGGGGGCCGGGTTTCGGGGAGCTGTTTTTT. As protein: CASSFRGPGFGELFF. Full variable domain (remainder filled in from reference TRBV28 and TRBJ2-2): DVKVTQSSRYLVKRTGEKVFLECVQDMDHENMFWYRQDPGLGLRLIYFSYDVKMKEKGDIPEGYSVSREKKERFSLILESASTNQTSMYLCASSFRGPGFGELFFGEGSRLTVL.

The J gene is TRBJ1-5, the V gene TRBV27; no clear D. CDR3 size: 16 residues. The germline gives CDR1 MNHEY, CDR2 SMNVEV (reference sequence). V was trimmed by 3 bases and J by 2 bases, leaving 14 bases between them. CDR3 sequence (DNA): TGTGCCAGCAGTTTGGAGGTACCAAGGGGCAATCAGCCCCAGCATTTT. Its protein product is CASSLEVPRGNQPQHF.

The genes are TRBV28 and TRBJ1-1; no clear D gene. This CDR3 is built from 11 residues. The germline V gene encodes CDR1 MDHEN and CDR2 SYDVKM. V dropped 2 bases and J dropped 8 bases, with 6 bases sitting between them. The CDR3, as DNA: TGTGCCAGCAGTTTAATAGAGGAAGCTTTCTTT. Amino acid sequence: CASSLIEEAFF.

The chain is built from TRBV7-9 and TRBJ2-2; D gene ambiguous. This CDR3 is built from 13 residues. The germline V gene has CDR1 SEHNR and CDR2 FQNEAQ (reference sequence). Trimming stripped 4 bases from V and 5 bases from J, with 8 bases between. CDR3 bases: TGTGCCAGCAGCTCCACCGATACCGGGGAGCTGTTTTTT. This encodes CASSSTDTGELFF.

The chain combines TRBV30 with TRBJ2-7; D is unclear. Germline V gene sequence: CDR1 GTSNPN, CDR2 SVGIG (reference sequence). The ends were cut back, 4 bases at V and 0 bases at J, with 10 bases in the middle. The CDR3 loop spans 13 amino acids. The CDR3 reads CAWTFSNSYEQYF. The CDR3 DNA sequence: TGTGCCTGGACATTCTCGAACTCCTACGAGCAGTACTTC.

This chain joins TRBV21-1 and TRBJ1-1. TRBV21-1 is designated a pseudogene. This CDR3 contains 12 residues. CDR3 sequence (DNA): TGTACCACGGGAGGACGTAGCACTGAAGCTTTCTTT. This gives the protein CTTGGRSTEAFF.

J is TRBJ2-1 and V is TRBV4-3, with 9 bases fitting TRBD2. The CDR3 is 17 residues long. The germline gives CDR1 LGHNA, CDR2 YSLEER. The J segment lost 3 bases and the V segment lost 0 bases, leaving 6 bases of the junction unmatched. CDR3 sequence (DNA): TGCGCCAGCAGCCAAGATAGGGGGACTAGCAGCTACAATGAGCAGTTCTTC. This translates into CASSQDRGTSSYNEQFF.

Here the CDR3 reads CASMLGDNGYTF. DNA of the CDR3: TGTGCCAGCATGCTAGGGGACAATGGCTACACCTTC. The gene calls are TRBV25-1 and TRBJ1-2; D is possibly TRBD1 (6 bases). V lost 7 bases and J 6 bases, leaving 12 bases between the germline ends. Per the germline V gene, CDR1 is MGHDK and CDR2 is SYGVNS. The CDR3 runs 12 residues.

The chain employs TRBV29-1 and TRBJ2-5; 7 bases line up with TRBD1. Germline assignment: CDR1 SQVTM and CDR2 ANQGSEA. This CDR3 has 13 amino acids. J gave up 2 bases and V 0 bases, and 0 bases lay outside the gene matches. CDR3 DNA: TGCAGCGTTGAAGAGACAGGGCAAGAGACCCAGTACTTC. It encodes CSVEETGQETQYF.